Listed below are T cell receptor beta chains from one sample, sequenced in a study of T-cell reconstitution after alpha-beta-depleted transplantation in children. TCRdb independently ran MiXCR on the PCR reads; one entry per CDR3 protein. Of 250,000 to 300,000 distinct CDR3 sequences in the sample, roughly 10% were seen once. The sample here was peripheral blood, taken 180 days after TCRalphabeta/CD19-depleted stem cell transplant. The receptor set was obtained from a male patient between 2 and 15 years old who had a stem cell transplant for chronic granulomatous disease, so the T cells may come from the graft donor. CDR3s include the opening cysteine and the closing phenylalanine or tryptophan. The order of the fields is V gene, clone size, D gene, J gene, CDR3 DNA, CDR3 protein. The D gene is left open where the match is weak. Where a row states a size, it is once, few, many or the class of an expanded clone; other rows omit it.

V gene: TRBV10-3; clone size: many; D gene: NA; J gene: TRBJ2-1; CDR3 DNA: TGTGCCATCAGTGTGGCCAATGAGCAGTTCTTC; CDR3 protein: CAISVANEQFF
V gene: TRBV29-1; clone size: many; D gene: NA; J gene: TRBJ2-5; CDR3 DNA: TGCAGCGTGGCTGGCAGAGTCTACCAAGAGACCCAGTACTTC; CDR3 protein: CSVAGRVYQETQYF
V gene: TRBV7-2; clone size: many; D gene: NA; J gene: TRBJ2-7; CDR3 DNA: TGTGCCAGCAGCCCCGCCCGGGGGTATCTCGGCGAGCAGTACTTC; CDR3 protein: CASSPARGYLGEQYF
V gene: TRBV29-1; clone size: many; D gene: NA; J gene: TRBJ2-1; CDR3 DNA: TGCAGCGTTTTTCTGGCAGAAGTCTACAATGAGCAGTTCTTC; CDR3 protein: CSVFLAEVYNEQFF
V gene: TRBV2; clone size: few; D gene: NA; J gene: TRBJ2-5; CDR3 DNA: TGTGCCAGCACTATGACTATGCTTGAGACCCAGTACTTC; CDR3 protein: CASTMTMLETQYF
V gene: TRBV6-1; clone size: many; D gene: NA; J gene: TRBJ1-4; CDR3 DNA: TGTGCCAGCAGTGGTGGACGGGGCGAAAAACTGTTTTTT; CDR3 protein: CASSGGRGEKLFF
V gene: TRBV29-1; clone size: many; D gene: NA; J gene: TRBJ2-7; CDR3 DNA: TGCAGCGTTTCCGGGACCCTCAACTACGAGCAGTACTTC; CDR3 protein: CSVSGTLNYEQYF
V gene: TRBV6-6; clone size: many; D gene: TRBD1; J gene: TRBJ1-4; CDR3 DNA: TGTGCCAGCATCGGACAGGAAATGAAGAAACTGTTTTTT; CDR3 protein: CASIGQEMKKLFF
V gene: TRBV28; clone size: few; D gene: NA; J gene: TRBJ1-4; CDR3 DNA: TGTGCCAGCAAGCGAGGGGGGGCAAATGAAAAACTGTTTTTT; CDR3 protein: CASKRGGANEKLFF
V gene: TRBV18; clone size: NA; D gene: TRBD2; J gene: TRBJ2-3; CDR3 DNA: TGTGCCAGCTCACCACCGGGACTAGCGGACCACACAGATACGCAGTATTTT; CDR3 protein: CASSPPGLADHTDTQYF
V gene: TRBV4-3; clone size: NA; D gene: TRBD2; J gene: TRBJ2-7; CDR3 DNA: TGCGCCAGCAGCCAGAGACTAGCGGGAGACTACGAGCAGTACTTC; CDR3 protein: CASSQRLAGDYEQYF
V gene: TRBV18; clone size: NA; D gene: NA; J gene: TRBJ2-6; CDR3 DNA: TGTGCCAGCTCACCACGGGTAGGGAGCTCTGGGGCCAACGTCCTGACTTTC; CDR3 protein: CASSPRVGSSGANVLTF
V gene: TRBV18; clone size: NA; D gene: TRBD2; J gene: TRBJ2-7; CDR3 DNA: TGTGCCAGCTCGCCCGGGACTAGCGTCTACGAGCAGTACTTC; CDR3 protein: CASSPGTSVYEQYF
V gene: TRBV12-3/TRBV12-4; clone size: many; D gene: NA; J gene: TRBJ2-1; CDR3 DNA: TGTGCCAGCAGTTTAATTGGGAATGAGCAGTTCTTC; CDR3 protein: CASSLIGNEQFF
V gene: TRBV9; clone size: many; D gene: NA; J gene: TRBJ2-7; CDR3 DNA: TGTGCCAGCAGCGTATGCTGGGTGGGGGTGTGCTTC; CDR3 protein: CASSVCWVGVCF
V gene: TRBV7-9; clone size: NA; D gene: NA; J gene: TRBJ2-1; CDR3 DNA: TGTGCCAGCAGCTTCCCCTTCACCCGGGATCCTGACAATGAGCAGTTCTTC; CDR3 protein: CASSFPFTRDPDNEQFF
V gene: TRBV20-1; clone size: many; D gene: TRBD1; J gene: TRBJ1-1; CDR3 DNA: TGCAGTGCCAGGGACAGAAGCCTCTTGGAAGCTTTCTTT; CDR3 protein: CSARDRSLLEAFF
V gene: TRBV29-1; clone size: many; D gene: NA; J gene: TRBJ1-5; CDR3 DNA: TGCAGCACCTCGACAGGTAATCAGCCCCAGCATTTT; CDR3 protein: CSTSTGNQPQHF
V gene: TRBV19; clone size: few; D gene: NA; J gene: TRBJ1-4; CDR3 DNA: TGTGCCAGTAGTATTAACAAGATTGCAACTAATGAAAAACTGTTTTTT; CDR3 protein: CASSINKIATNEKLFF
V gene: TRBV5-1; clone size: many; D gene: NA; J gene: TRBJ2-6; CDR3 DNA: TGCGCCAGCAGCTCTTATCCTGCGGGATCTGGGGCCAACGTCCTGACTTTC; CDR3 protein: CASSSYPAGSGANVLTF
V gene: TRBV12-3/TRBV12-4; clone size: NA; D gene: TRBD2; J gene: TRBJ2-7; CDR3 DNA: TGTGCCAGCGGTTTAAGGCTAGCGGTCTCGCCGAATTACGAGCAGTACTTC; CDR3 protein: CASGLRLAVSPNYEQYF
V gene: TRBV4-1; clone size: NA; D gene: TRBD2; J gene: TRBJ2-5; CDR3 DNA: TGCGCCAGCAGCCCATTTCCCGGGACTAGCGGCGAAGAGACCCAGTACTTC; CDR3 protein: CASSPFPGTSGEETQYF
V gene: TRBV6-5; clone size: many; D gene: NA; J gene: TRBJ2-5; CDR3 DNA: TGTGCCAGCAGTTACGGGCTGGGGGAGGAGACCCAGTACTTC; CDR3 protein: CASSYGLGEETQYF
V gene: TRBV5-1; clone size: many; D gene: TRBD1; J gene: TRBJ2-3; CDR3 DNA: TGCGCCAGCAGCACGACAGGGCTGGTAGATACGCAGTATTTT; CDR3 protein: CASSTTGLVDTQYF
V gene: TRBV5-5; clone size: NA; D gene: NA; J gene: TRBJ2-5; CDR3 DNA: TGTGCCTGCAGCTTGGGTGGGCCCGGGGAGACCCAGTACTTC; CDR3 protein: CACSLGGPGETQYF
V gene: TRBV9; clone size: many; D gene: TRBD2; J gene: TRBJ2-1; CDR3 DNA: TGTGCCAGCAGCGCGGGGGGGGAGTTTTCCTACAATGAGCAGTTCTTC; CDR3 protein: CASSAGGEFSYNEQFF
V gene: TRBV20-1; clone size: many; D gene: NA; J gene: TRBJ1-2; CDR3 DNA: TGCAGTGCCCGAGGGGGGGAGTCTGGCTACACCTTC; CDR3 protein: CSARGGESGYTF
V gene: TRBV4-2; clone size: NA; D gene: TRBD2; J gene: TRBJ2-2; CDR3 DNA: TGTGCCAGCAGCCAAGGGGGGACTAAGAACACCGGGGAGCTGTTTTTT; CDR3 protein: CASSQGGTKNTGELFF
V gene: TRBV5-1; clone size: many; D gene: NA; J gene: TRBJ1-1; CDR3 DNA: TGCGCCAGCAACATCGAGAAACAGGGAGCTGAAGCTTTCTTT; CDR3 protein: CASNIEKQGAEAFF
V gene: TRBV28; clone size: many; D gene: TRBD1; J gene: TRBJ2-7; CDR3 DNA: TGTGCCAGCAGTACCTTGACAGGGTATGACGAGCAGTACTTC; CDR3 protein: CASSTLTGYDEQYF
V gene: TRBV4-1; clone size: many; D gene: TRBD1; J gene: TRBJ2-7; CDR3 DNA: TGCGCCAGCAGCCAAGATCGTGGGACAGCCCTCCCCTACGAGCAGTACTTC; CDR3 protein: CASSQDRGTALPYEQYF
V gene: TRBV20-1; clone size: many; D gene: TRBD1; J gene: TRBJ1-1; CDR3 DNA: TGCAGTGCTAGAGGCAGGGGGGCGACTGAAGCTTTCTTT; CDR3 protein: CSARGRGATEAFF
V gene: TRBV29-1; clone size: many; D gene: TRBD1; J gene: TRBJ2-3; CDR3 DNA: TGCAGCGTTGAGCTGGGACAGACCAGCAATACGCAGTATTTT; CDR3 protein: CSVELGQTSNTQYF
V gene: TRBV5-1; clone size: many; D gene: NA; J gene: TRBJ2-7; CDR3 DNA: TGTGCCAGCAGCTTAAGTGGAAGCTCCTACGAGCAGTACTTC; CDR3 protein: CASSLSGSSYEQYF
V gene: TRBV15; clone size: many; D gene: TRBD2; J gene: TRBJ2-3; CDR3 DNA: TGTGCCACCAGCAGCCAACAACTAGCGGGAGCAGATACGCAGTATTTT; CDR3 protein: CATSSQQLAGADTQYF
V gene: TRBV30; clone size: few; D gene: NA; J gene: TRBJ1-1; CDR3 DNA: TGTGCCTGGAGAATACAGGGACGAGAAGCTTTCTTT; CDR3 protein: CAWRIQGREAFF
V gene: TRBV28; clone size: few; D gene: NA; J gene: TRBJ2-2; CDR3 DNA: TGTGCCAGCAGTGTCATGGGGGGCACCGGGGAGCTGTTTTTT; CDR3 protein: CASSVMGGTGELFF
V gene: TRBV29-1; clone size: many; D gene: TRBD2; J gene: TRBJ2-1; CDR3 DNA: TGCAGCGCCCGACCGGGGGGGCTCGATGAGCAGTTCTTC; CDR3 protein: CSARPGGLDEQFF
V gene: TRBV4-3; clone size: many; D gene: TRBD1; J gene: TRBJ2-5; CDR3 DNA: TGCGCCAGCAGCCAAAACAGGGGGCCCCGGTACTTC; CDR3 protein: CASSQNRGPRYF
V gene: TRBV5-1; clone size: many; D gene: NA; J gene: TRBJ1-1; CDR3 DNA: TGCGCCAGCCGCCTGGACTGGGGGAGCACTGAAGCTTTCTTT; CDR3 protein: CASRLDWGSTEAFF
V gene: TRBV20-1; clone size: many; D gene: NA; J gene: TRBJ2-7; CDR3 DNA: TGCAGCAGCCCCCCCGGGCTAGCAGCCTACGAGCAGTACTTC; CDR3 protein: CSSPPGLAAYEQYF
V gene: TRBV20-1; clone size: many; D gene: NA; J gene: TRBJ2-7; CDR3 DNA: TGCAGTGCTAGTCCCCCGGGAGAAAGCAACGAGCAGTACTTC; CDR3 protein: CSASPPGESNEQYF